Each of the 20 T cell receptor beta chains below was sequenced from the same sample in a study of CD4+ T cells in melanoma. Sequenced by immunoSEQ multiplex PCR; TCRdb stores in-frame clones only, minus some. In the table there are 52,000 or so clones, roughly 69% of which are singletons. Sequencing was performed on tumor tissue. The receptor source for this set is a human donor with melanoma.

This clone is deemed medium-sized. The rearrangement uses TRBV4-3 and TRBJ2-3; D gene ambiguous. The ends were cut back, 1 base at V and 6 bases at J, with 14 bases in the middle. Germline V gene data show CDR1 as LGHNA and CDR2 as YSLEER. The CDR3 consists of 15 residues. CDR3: CASSQGIGLTDTQYF. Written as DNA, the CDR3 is TGCGCCAGCAGCCAAGGAATAGGCCTCACTGATACGCAGTATTTT.

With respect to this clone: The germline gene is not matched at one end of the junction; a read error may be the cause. CDR3: CASSLTRIF. CDR3 coding DNA: TGTGCCAGCAGCCTTACAAGAATCTTT. The rearrangement joins TRBV6-1 to TRBJ1-1; D uncertain. The CDR3 length is 9 residues. Per germline, CDR1 MNHNS and CDR2 SASEGT.

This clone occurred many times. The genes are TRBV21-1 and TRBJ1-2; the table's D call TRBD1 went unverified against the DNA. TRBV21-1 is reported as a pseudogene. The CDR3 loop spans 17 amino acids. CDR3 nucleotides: TGTGCCAGCAGAAAATGGAAGGGGGACAGGAAAGGGTATGGCTACACCTTC. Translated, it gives CASRKWKGDRKGYGYTF.

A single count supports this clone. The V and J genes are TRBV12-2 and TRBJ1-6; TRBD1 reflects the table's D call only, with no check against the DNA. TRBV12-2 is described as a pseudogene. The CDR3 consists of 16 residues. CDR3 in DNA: TGTGCAAGTCGCTTAGGGGGACACTCGTCGGCTTCACCCCTCCACTTT. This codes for CASRLGGHSSASPLHF.

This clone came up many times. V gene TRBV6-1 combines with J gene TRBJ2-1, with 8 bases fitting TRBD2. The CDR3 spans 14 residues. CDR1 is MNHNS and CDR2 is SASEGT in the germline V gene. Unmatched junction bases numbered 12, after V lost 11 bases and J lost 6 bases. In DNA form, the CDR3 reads TGTGCCTTGAGGGGACGGGAGGGGGGCAATGAGCAGTTCTTC. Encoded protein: CALRGREGGNEQFF.

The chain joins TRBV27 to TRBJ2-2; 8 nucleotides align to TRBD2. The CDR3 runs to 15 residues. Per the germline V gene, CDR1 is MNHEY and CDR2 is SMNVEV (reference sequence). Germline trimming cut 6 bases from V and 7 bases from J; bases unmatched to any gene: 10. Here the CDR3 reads CASRPGTRIGGELFF. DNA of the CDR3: TGTGCCAGCAGGCCCGGGACTAGGATCGGCGGGGAGCTGTTTTTT.

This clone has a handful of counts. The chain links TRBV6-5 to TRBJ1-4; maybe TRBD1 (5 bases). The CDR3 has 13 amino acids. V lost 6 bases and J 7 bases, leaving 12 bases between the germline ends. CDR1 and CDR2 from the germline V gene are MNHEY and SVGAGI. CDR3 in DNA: TGTGCCAGCAGAAGAGGGACGGTTGAAAAACTGTTTTTT. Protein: CASRRGTVEKLFF.

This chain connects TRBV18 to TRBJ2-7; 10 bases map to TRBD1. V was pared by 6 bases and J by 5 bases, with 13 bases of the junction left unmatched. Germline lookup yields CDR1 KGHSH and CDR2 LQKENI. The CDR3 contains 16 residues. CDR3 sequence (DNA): TGTGCCAGCTCCGCCTCCGGGACAGGGGAGTATCACGAGCAGTACTTC. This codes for CASSASGTGEYHEQYF.

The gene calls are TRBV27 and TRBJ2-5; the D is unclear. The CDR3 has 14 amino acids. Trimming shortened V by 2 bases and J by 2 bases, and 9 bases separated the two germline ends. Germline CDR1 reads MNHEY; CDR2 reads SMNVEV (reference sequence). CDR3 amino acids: CASSLKTPQETQYF. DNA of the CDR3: TGTGCCAGCAGTTTAAAAACTCCACAAGAGACCCAGTACTTC.

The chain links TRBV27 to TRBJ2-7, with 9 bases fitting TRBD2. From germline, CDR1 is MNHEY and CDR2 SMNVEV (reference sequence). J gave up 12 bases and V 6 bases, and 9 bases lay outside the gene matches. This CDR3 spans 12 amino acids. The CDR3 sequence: CASRQSGGLWYF. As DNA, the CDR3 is TGTGCCAGCAGACAAAGCGGGGGGCTCTGGTACTTC.

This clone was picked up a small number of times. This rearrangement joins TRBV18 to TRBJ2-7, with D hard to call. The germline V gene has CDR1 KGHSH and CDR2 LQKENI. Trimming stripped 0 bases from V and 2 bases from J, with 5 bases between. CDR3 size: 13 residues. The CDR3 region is CASSPPETYEQYF. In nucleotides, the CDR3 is TGTGCCAGCTCACCACCGGAAACCTACGAGCAGTACTTC.

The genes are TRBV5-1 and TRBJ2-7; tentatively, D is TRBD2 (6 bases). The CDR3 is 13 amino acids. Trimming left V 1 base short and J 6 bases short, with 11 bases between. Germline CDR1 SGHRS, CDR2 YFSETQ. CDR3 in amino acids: CASSLTSPVEQYF. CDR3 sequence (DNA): TGCGCCAGCAGCTTGACTAGCCCAGTCGAGCAGTACTTC. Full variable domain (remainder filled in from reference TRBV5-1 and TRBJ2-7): KAGVTQTPRYLIKTRGQQVTLSCSPISGHRSVSWYQQTPGQGLQFLFEYFSETQRNKGNFPGRFSGRQFSNSRSEMNVSTLELGDSALYLCASSLTSPVEQYFGPGTRLTVT.

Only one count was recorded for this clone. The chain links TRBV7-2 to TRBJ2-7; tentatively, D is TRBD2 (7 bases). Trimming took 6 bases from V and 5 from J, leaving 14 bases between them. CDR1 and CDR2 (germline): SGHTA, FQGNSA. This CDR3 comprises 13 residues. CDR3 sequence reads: CASSSQGGDEQYF. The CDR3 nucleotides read TGTGCCAGCAGTTCACAGGGAGGGGACGAGCAGTACTTC.

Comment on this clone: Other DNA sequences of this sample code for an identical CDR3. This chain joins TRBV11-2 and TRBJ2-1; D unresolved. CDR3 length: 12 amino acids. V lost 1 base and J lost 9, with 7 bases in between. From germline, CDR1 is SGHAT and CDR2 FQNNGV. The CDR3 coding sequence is TGTGCCAGCAGCTTAGGGGGTGGTGAGCAGTTCTTC. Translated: CASSLGGGEQFF.

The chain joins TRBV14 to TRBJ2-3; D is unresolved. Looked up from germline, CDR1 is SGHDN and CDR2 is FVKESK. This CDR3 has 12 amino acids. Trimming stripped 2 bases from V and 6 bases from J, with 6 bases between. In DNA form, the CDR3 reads TGTGCCAGCAGCCAATTGGAGGATACGCAGTATTTT. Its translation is CASSQLEDTQYF.

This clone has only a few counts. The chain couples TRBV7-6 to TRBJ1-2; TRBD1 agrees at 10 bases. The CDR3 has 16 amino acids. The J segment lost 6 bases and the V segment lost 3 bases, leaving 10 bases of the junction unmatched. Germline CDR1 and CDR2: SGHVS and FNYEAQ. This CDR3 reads CASSLKPGQGFNGYTF. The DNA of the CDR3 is TGTGCCAGCAGCTTGAAACCGGGACAGGGGTTCAATGGCTACACCTTC.

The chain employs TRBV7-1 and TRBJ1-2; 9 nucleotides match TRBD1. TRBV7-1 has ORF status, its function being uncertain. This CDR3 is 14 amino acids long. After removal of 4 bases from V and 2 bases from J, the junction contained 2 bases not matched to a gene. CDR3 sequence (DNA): TGTGCCAGCAGCTTAACAGGGGGCAACTATGGCTACACCTTC. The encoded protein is CASSLTGGNYGYTF.

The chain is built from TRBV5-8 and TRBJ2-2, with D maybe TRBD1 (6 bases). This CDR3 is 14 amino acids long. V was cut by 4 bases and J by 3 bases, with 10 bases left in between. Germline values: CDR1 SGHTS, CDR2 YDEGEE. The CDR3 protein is CASSLTGYTGELFF. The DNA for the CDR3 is TGTGCCAGCAGCCTTACAGGGTACACCGGGGAGCTGTTTTTT. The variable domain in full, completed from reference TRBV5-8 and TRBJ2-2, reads EAGVTQSPTHLIKTRGQQATLRCSPISGHTSVYWYQQALGLGLQFLLWYDEGEERNRGNFPPRFSGRQFPNYSSELNVNALELEDSALYLCASSLTGYTGELFFGEGSRLTVL.

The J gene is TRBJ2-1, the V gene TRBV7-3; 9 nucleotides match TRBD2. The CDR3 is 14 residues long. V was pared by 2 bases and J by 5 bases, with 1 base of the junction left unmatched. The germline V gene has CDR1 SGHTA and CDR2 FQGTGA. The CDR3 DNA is TGTGCCAGCAGCTTAGCGGGGGGGAACAATGAGCAGTTCTTC. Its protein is CASSLAGGNNEQFF.

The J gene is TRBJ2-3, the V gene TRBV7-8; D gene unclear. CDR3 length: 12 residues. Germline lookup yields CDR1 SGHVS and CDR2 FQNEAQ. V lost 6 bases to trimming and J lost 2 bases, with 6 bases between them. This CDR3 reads CASSPYTDTQYF. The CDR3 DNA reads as TGTGCCAGCAGTCCTTACACAGATACGCAGTATTTT. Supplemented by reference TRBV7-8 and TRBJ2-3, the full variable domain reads GAGVSQSPRYKVAKRGQDVALRCDPISGHVSLFWYQQALGQGPEFLTYFQNEAQLDKSGLPSDRFFAERPEGSVSTLKIQRTQQEDSAVYLCASSPYTDTQYFGPGTRLTVL.